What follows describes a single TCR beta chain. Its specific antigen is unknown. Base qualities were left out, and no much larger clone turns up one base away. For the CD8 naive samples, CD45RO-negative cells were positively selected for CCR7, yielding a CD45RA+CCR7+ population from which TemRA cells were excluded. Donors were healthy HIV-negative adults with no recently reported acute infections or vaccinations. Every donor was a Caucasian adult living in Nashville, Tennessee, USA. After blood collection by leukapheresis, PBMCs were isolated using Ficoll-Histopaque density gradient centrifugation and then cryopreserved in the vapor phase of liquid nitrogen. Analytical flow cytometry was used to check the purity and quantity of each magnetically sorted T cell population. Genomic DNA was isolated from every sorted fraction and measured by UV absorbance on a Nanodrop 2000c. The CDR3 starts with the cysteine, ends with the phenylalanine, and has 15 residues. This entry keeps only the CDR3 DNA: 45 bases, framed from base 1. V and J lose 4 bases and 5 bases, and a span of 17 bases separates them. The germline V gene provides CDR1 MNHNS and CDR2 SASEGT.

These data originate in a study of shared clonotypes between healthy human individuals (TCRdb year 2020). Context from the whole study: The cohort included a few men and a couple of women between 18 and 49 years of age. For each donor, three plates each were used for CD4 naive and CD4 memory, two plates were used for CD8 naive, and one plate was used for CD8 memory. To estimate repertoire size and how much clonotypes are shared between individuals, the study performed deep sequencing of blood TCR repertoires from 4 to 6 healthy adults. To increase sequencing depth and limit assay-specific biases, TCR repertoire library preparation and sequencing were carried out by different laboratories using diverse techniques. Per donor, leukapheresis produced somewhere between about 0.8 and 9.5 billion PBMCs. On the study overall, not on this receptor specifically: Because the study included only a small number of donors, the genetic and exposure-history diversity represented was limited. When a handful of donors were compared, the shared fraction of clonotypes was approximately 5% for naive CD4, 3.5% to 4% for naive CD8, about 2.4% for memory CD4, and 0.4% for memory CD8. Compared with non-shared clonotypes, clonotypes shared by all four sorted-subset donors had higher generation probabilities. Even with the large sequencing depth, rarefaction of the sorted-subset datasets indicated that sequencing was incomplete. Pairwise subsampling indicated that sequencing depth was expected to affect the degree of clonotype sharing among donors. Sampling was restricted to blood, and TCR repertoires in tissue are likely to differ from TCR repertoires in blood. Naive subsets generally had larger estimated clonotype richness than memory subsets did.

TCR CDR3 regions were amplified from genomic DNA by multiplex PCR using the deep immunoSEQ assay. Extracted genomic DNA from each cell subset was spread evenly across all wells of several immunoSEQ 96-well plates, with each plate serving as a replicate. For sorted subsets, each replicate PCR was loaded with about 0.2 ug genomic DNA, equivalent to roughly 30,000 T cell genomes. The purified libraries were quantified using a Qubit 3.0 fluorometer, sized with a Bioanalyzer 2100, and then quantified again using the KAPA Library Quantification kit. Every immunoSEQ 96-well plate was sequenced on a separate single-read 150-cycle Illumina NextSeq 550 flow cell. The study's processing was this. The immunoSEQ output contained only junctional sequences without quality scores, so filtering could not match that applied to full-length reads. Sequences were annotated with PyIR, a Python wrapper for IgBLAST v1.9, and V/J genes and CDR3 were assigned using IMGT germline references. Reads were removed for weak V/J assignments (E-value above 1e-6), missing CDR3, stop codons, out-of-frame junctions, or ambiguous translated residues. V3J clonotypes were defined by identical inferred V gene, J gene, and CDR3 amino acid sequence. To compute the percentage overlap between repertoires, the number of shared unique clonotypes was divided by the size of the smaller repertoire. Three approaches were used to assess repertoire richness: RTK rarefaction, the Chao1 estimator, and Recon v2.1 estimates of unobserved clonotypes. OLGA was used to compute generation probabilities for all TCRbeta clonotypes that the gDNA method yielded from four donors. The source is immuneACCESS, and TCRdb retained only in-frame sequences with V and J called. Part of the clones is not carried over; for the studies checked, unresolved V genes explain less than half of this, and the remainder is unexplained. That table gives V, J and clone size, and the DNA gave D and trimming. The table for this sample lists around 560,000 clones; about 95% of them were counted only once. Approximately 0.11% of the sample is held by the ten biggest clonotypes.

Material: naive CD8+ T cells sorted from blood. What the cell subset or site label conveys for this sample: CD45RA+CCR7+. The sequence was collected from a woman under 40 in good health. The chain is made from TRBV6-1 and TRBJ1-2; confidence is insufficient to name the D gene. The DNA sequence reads TGTGCCAGCAGTGGCTTAAAGGCGGCAGGTTATGGCTACACCTTC. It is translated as CASSGLKAAGYGYTF.